The clone carrying this T cell receptor beta chain was seen a few times. Its antigen is unidentified. Ipilimumab CTLA-4 blockade and focal radiation were given to patients with chemo-refractory metastatic non-small-cell lung cancer. Germline trimming cut 5 bases from V and 9 bases from J; bases unmatched to any gene: 4. This CDR3 has 14 amino acids. CDR1 and CDR2 from the germline V gene are MGHDK and SYGVNS. This sample was taken from a study of radiotherapy plus CTLA-4 blockade in lung cancer. Study-level background: Objective responses were observed in 15% to 20% of patients, and disease control was achieved by approximately 32%. Study-wide points: Early blood T cell clone dynamics, with interferon-beta, were reported to best predict response. Expansion in blood of tumor-derived TCR clones was seen after radiotherapy plus ipilimumab.

Clones were read by immunoSEQ multiplex PCR, and TCRdb kept only the in-frame ones, dropping some. The table lists approximately 83,000 clones, 78% of them singletons. The chain joins TRBV25-1 to TRBJ1-6; 10 bases are a match to TRBD1. The receptor's source is a human donor with non-small cell lung cancer who had a partial response to radiotherapy plus ipilimumab. Some clones in this sample may be carry-over from other donors' samples. The specimen comprised peripheral blood, sampled from a patient treated with radiotherapy plus ipilimumab. The CDR3 reads CASSLGQGSSPLHF. The CDR3 DNA is TGTGCCAGCAGTCTGGGACAGGGGAGTTCACCCCTCCACTTT.